Presented here are 20 T cell receptor beta chains from one specimen sequenced in a study of PD-1 blockade in mismatch repair-deficient tumors. Using immunoSEQ multiplex PCR, the repertoire was profiled, and TCRdb retains in-frame clones only, with some absent. The sample contains 120,000 or so clones, roughly 90% of which appear only once. The material sequenced was peripheral blood, taken approximately 72 weeks after starting pembrolizumab. These receptors came from an adult with mismatch repair-deficient cancer.

The chain combines TRBV4-2 with TRBJ2-5, with D hard to call. The end of the DNA aligns better with TRBJ2-7, so the J call may be wrong. Germline loops: CDR1 LGHNA, CDR2 YNFKEQ. The CDR3 length is 12 residues. The chain's CDR3 is CASSGRSLEQYF. Written as DNA, the CDR3 is TGTGCCAGCAGCGGACGCAGCCTCGAGCAGTACTTC.

This clone was observed once. The chain couples TRBV2 to TRBJ2-2; TRBD1 agrees at 9 bases. Germline lookup yields CDR1 SNHLY and CDR2 FYNNEI. CDR3 length: 15 residues. The V and J ends lost 7 bases and 7 bases, in that order; junction bases with no gene match: 10. The DNA of the CDR3 is TGTGCCAGCAACGAAGGGGACAGGGATGACGGGGAGCTGTTTTTT. This codes for CASNEGDRDDGELFF.

The V gene is TRBV29-1, the J gene TRBJ2-7, with D tentatively TRBD1 or TRBD2 (6 bases each). Per the germline V gene, CDR1 is SQVTM and CDR2 is ANQGSEA. This CDR3 has 13 residues. Trimming stripped 3 bases from V and 4 bases from J, with 13 bases between. CDR3 residues: CSVESGADYEQYF. CDR3 sequence (DNA): TGCAGCGTTGAGTCGGGGGCGGATTACGAGCAGTACTTC.

This clone was picked up one time. V is TRBV9 and J is TRBJ2-4, with D unclear. This CDR3 spans 14 amino acids. V gave up 3 bases and J gave up 0 bases, with 7 bases separating them. Germline V CDR1 and CDR2: SGDLS, YYNGEE. The CDR3 coding sequence is TGTGCCAGCAGCGCCCCGGGAGCCAAAAACATTCAGTACTTC. Amino acids: CASSAPGAKNIQYF.

V is TRBV15 and J is TRBJ2-2; TRBD1 matches at 8 bases. The CDR3 extends over 15 amino acids. J lost 1 base, V lost 5 bases, and 3 bases had no gene match. Germline-derived CDR1 and CDR2 are LNHNV and YYDKDF (reference sequence). The CDR3 region has the DNA TGTGCCACCAGCGAGGGACAGGAGAACACCGGGGAGCTGTTTTTT. It is translated as CATSEGQENTGELFF.

The V gene is TRBV29-1, the J gene TRBJ2-5; TRBD1 matches at 10 bases. Per germline, CDR1 SQVTM and CDR2 ANQGSEA. The CDR3 consists of 15 residues. Unmatched junction bases numbered 6, after V lost 1 base and J lost 4 bases. CDR3 in DNA: TGCAGCGTTGAAGCCCAGACAGGGGGCGGAGAGACCCAGTACTTC. Translating it yields CSVEAQTGGGETQYF.

In its sample, this clone was seen once. The gene calls are TRBV18 and TRBJ2-2, with D perhaps matching TRBD1 (6 bases). Between the trimmed V and J ends, which lost 2 bases and 3 bases, there was a span of 19 bases. Per germline, CDR1 KGHSH and CDR2 LQKENI. The length of the CDR3 is 18 residues. The CDR3 is CASSPVRRNRAHTGELFF. The CDR3 DNA reads as TGTGCCAGCTCACCAGTACGAAGAAACAGGGCGCACACCGGGGAGCTGTTTTTT.

This clone was counted between two and nine times. DNA for the CDR3: TGTGCCAGCTGGGGCAGGGGCAATCAGCCCCAGCATTTT. It is translated as CASWGRGNQPQHF. J is TRBJ1-5 and V is TRBV6-5, with D possibly matching TRBD1 (5 bases). V lost 8 bases and J lost 2, with 10 bases in between. CDR1 MNHEY and CDR2 SVGAGI come from the germline V gene. The CDR3 is 13 residues long.

V usage is TRBV5-4 and J usage is TRBJ2-2, with 7 bases that match TRBD1. Germline assignment: CDR1 SGHNT and CDR2 YYREEE (reference sequence). With V trimmed by 1 base and J by 4 bases, 7 bases remained unmatched. The length of the CDR3 is 16 residues. The CDR3 loop is CASSLPGQSTTGELFF. In DNA, the CDR3 is TGTGCCAGCAGCTTGCCGGGACAGTCTACCACCGGGGAGCTGTTTTTT.

This clone was seen a few times. V gene TRBV2 combines with J gene TRBJ1-5, with D possibly TRBD1 on 5 matching bases. Germline V CDR1 and CDR2: SNHLY, FYNNEI. The CDR3 length is 13 residues. With 6 bases removed from V and 3 bases from J, the gap between germline ends came to 9 bases. The DNA of the CDR3 is TGTGCCAGCAGGGGACGGAACAATCAGCCCCAGCATTTT. Translated: CASRGRNNQPQHF.

The chain links TRBV28 to TRBJ2-2, with TRBD1 matching over 7 bases. The CDR3 is 16 residues long. V lost 4 bases and J lost 10; bases outside the gene matches: 15. CDR1 and CDR2 (germline): MDHEN, SYDVKM. The CDR3 DNA reads as TGTGCCAGCAGTTCTCAAGCCAAGACAGGGTCCGAGGAGCTGTTTTTT. Its translation: CASSSQAKTGSEELFF. Supplemented by reference TRBV28 and TRBJ2-2, the full variable domain reads DVKVTQSSRYLVKRTGEKVFLECVQDMDHENMFWYRQDPGLGLRLIYFSYDVKMKEKGDIPEGYSVSREKKERFSLILESASTNQTSMYLCASSSQAKTGSEELFFGEGSRLTVL.

The chain carries TRBV21-1 and TRBJ2-5; the table gives TRBD1 as D, unverified against the DNA. TRBV21-1 is a recognized pseudogene. This CDR3 spans 17 amino acids. The chain's CDR3 is CASSLRGDRGGQETQYF. For the CDR3, the DNA is TGTGCCAGCAGCCTCAGAGGAGACAGGGGAGGGCAAGAGACCCAGTACTTC.

This chain connects TRBV27 to TRBJ2-7; TRBD1 matches at 7 bases. In germline, CDR1 is MNHEY, CDR2 SMNVEV (reference sequence). The CDR3 covers 14 residues. Trimming removed 8 bases from V and 2 bases from J; junction bases left unmatched: 9. CDR3 nucleotide sequence: TGTGCCAGCGGTACAGGGGTGATCCCCTACGAGCAGTACTTC. Amino acid sequence: CASGTGVIPYEQYF.

The chain uses TRBV5-1 and TRBJ2-1; 9 bases match TRBD2. J gave up 4 bases and V 2 bases, and 13 bases lay outside the gene matches. This CDR3 region has 18 residues. Germline-derived CDR1 and CDR2 are SGHRS and YFSETQ. CDR3 coding DNA: TGCGCCAGCAGCTTACATCTTCGAGCTAGCGGGGATTACAATGAGCAGTTCTTC. Protein product: CASSLHLRASGDYNEQFF.

The V and J genes are TRBV6-5 and TRBJ2-5; D is undetermined. This CDR3 comprises 12 residues. Germline V gives CDR1 MNHEY, CDR2 SVGAGI. Deletions cut 8 bases from V and 4 bases from J, with 11 bases between. The chain's CDR3 is CASGYRGETQYF. In DNA form, the CDR3 reads TGTGCCAGCGGATACAGAGGAGAGACCCAGTACTTC.

V usage is TRBV11-2 and J usage is TRBJ2-5; 8 bases agree with TRBD2. The CDR3 contains 16 residues. The ends lost 1 base at V and 5 bases at J; junction bases unmatched: 9. Germline-derived CDR1 and CDR2 are SGHAT and FQNNGV. CDR3 DNA: TGTGCCAGCAGCTTAGTTCAGACTAGCGTATGGGAGACCCAGTACTTC. Protein sequence: CASSLVQTSVWETQYF.

The rearrangement uses TRBV11-2 and TRBJ2-1; 9 bases are a match to TRBD2. With 1 base clipped from V and 7 bases from J, the junction kept 8 bases outside the gene matches. The CDR3 runs to 16 residues. Germline assignment: CDR1 SGHAT and CDR2 FQNNGV. The CDR3 spells CASSLVAGGPSNEQFF. Here the CDR3 DNA reads TGTGCCAGCAGCTTAGTGGCGGGAGGGCCCTCGAATGAGCAGTTCTTC.

V and J are TRBV15 and TRBJ2-7; TRBD1 matches 7 bases. The ends lost 0 bases at V and 2 bases at J; junction bases unmatched: 10. Germline V gene sequence: CDR1 LNHNV, CDR2 YYDKDF (reference sequence). This CDR3 is 17 amino acids long. CDR3 nucleotide sequence: TGTGCCACCAGCAGAGATAGAGGACAGGATATTACCTACGAGCAGTACTTC. Its translation is CATSRDRGQDITYEQYF.

The gene calls are TRBV7-9 and TRBJ1-4; D remains unclear. The germline CDR1 and CDR2 sequences are SEHNR and FQNEAQ (reference sequence). CDR3 length equals 12 residues. Trimming took off 1 base at V and 12 bases at J, with 9 bases between the two ends. The chain's CDR3 is CASSLEGFELFF. The CDR3 nucleotides read TGTGCCAGCAGCTTAGAAGGGTTTGAACTGTTTTTT.

In the case of this clone: At one end, the junction sequence differs from germline, possibly due to a read error. The chain joins TRBV4-1 to TRBJ2-1, with D uncertain. The CDR3 totals 11 residues. Germline-derived CDR1 and CDR2 are MGHRA and YSYEKL. The CDR3 sequence: CASSLNNEQFF. The CDR3 nucleotides read TGTGCCAGCAGCCTCAACAATGAGCAGTTCTTC.